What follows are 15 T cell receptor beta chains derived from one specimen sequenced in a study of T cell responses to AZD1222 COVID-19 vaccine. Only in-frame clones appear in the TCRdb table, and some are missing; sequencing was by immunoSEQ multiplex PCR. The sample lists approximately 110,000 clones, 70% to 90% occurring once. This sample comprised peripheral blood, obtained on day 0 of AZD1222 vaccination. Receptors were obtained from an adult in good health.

The CDR3: CASSLDSNTEAFF. The CDR3 region has the DNA TGCGCCAGCAGCTTGGACAGTAACACTGAAGCTTTCTTT. The chain uses TRBV5-1 and TRBJ1-1; D unresolved. Deletions cut 0 bases from V and 2 bases from J, with 5 bases between. The CDR3 spans 13 residues. Germline V lookup: CDR1 SGHRS, CDR2 YFSETQ.

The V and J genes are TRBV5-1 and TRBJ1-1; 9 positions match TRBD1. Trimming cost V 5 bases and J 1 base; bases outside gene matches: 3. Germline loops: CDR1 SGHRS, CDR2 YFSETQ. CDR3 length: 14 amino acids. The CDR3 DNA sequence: TGCGCCAGCAGTCCGGACAGGGGGAACACTGAAGCTTTCTTT. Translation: CASSPDRGNTEAFF.

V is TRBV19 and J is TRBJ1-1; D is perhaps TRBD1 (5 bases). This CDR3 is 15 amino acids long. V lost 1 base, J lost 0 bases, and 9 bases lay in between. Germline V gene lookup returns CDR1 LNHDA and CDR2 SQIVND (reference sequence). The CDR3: CASSIGGTVNTEAFF. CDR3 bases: TGTGCCAGTAGTATAGGGGGGACGGTGAACACTGAAGCTTTCTTT.

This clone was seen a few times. The CDR3 nucleotides read TGTGCCAGCAGCCCACCCGGGTTAGCGGGGTCCAAAAACATTCAGTACTTC. This sequence encodes CASSPPGLAGSKNIQYF. The V gene is TRBV13, the J gene TRBJ2-4, with TRBD2 identical over 8 bases. The ends lost 5 bases at V and 2 bases at J; junction bases unmatched: 11. The CDR3 extends over 17 amino acids. Per the germline V gene, CDR1 is PRHDT and CDR2 is FYEKMQ (reference sequence).

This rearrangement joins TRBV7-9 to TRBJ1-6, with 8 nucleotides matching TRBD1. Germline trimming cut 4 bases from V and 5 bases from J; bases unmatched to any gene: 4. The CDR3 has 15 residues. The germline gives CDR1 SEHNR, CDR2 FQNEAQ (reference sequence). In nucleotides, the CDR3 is TGTGCCAGCAGCTACGGACAGGGAAATAATTCACCCCTCCACTTT. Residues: CASSYGQGNNSPLHF. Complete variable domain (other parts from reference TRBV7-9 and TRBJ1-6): DTGVSQNPRHKITKRGQNVTFRCDPISEHNRLYWYRQTLGQGPEFLTYFQNEAQLEKSRLLSDRFSAERPKGSFSTLEIQRTEQGDSAMYLCASSYGQGNNSPLHFGNGTRLTVT.

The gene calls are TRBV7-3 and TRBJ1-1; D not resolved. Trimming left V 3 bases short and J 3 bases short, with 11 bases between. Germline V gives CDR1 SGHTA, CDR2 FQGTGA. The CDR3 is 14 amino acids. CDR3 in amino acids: CASSFKGEDTEAFF. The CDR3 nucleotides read TGTGCCAGCAGCTTTAAGGGAGAGGACACTGAAGCTTTCTTT.

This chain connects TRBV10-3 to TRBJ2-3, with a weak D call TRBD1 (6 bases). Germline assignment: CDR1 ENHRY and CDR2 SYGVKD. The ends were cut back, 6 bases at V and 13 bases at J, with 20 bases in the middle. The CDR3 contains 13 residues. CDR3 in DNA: TGTGCCATCAGAGCCGGGGACAAGCTCGAGGAGTATTTT. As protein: CAIRAGDKLEEYF.

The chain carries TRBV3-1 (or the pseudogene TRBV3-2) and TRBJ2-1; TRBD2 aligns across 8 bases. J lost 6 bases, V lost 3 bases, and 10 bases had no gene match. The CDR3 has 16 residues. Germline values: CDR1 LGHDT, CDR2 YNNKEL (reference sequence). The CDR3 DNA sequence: TGTGCCAGCAGCCACCGCGTCGGGACTAGTACCAATGAGCAGTTCTTC. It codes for CASSHRVGTSTNEQFF.

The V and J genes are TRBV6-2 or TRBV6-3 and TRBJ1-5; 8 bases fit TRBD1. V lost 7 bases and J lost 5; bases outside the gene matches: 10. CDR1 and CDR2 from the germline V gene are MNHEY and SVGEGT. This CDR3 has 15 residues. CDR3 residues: CASIPGTGRYQPQHF. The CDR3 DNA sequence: TGTGCCAGCATCCCTGGGACAGGTCGGTATCAGCCCCAGCATTTT.

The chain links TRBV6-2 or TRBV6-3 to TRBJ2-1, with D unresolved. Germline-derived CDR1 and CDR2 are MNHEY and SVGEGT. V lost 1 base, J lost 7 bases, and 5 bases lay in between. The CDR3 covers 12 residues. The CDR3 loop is CASSYLVNEQFF. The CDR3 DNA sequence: TGTGCCAGCAGTTACTTGGTGAATGAGCAGTTCTTC.

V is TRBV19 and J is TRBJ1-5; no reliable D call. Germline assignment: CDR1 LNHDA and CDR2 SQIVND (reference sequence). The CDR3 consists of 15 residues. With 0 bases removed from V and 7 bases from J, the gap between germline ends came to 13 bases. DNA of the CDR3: TGTGCCAGTAGTATAGATGGCGGCAGGACCCAGCCCCAGCATTTT. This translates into CASSIDGGRTQPQHF. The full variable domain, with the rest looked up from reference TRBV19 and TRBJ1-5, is DGGITQSPKYLFRKEGQNVTLSCEQNLNHDAMYWYRQDPGQGLRLIYYSQIVNDFQKGDIAEGYSVSREKKESFPLTVTSAQKNPTAFYLCASSIDGGRTQPQHFGDGTRLSIL.

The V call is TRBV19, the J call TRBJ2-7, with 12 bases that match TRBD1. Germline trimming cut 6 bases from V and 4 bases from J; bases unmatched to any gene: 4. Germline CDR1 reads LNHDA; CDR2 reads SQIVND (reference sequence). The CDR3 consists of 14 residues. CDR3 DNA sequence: TGTGCCAGTAGATGGGGACAGGGGGCTTACGAGCAGTACTTC. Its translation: CASRWGQGAYEQYF.

CDR3 nucleotide sequence: TGTGCCAGCAGCTTACAGGGACAGGCCAGTGGCGGGGAGCTGTTTTTT. As protein: CASSLQGQASGGELFF. The chain joins TRBV7-2 to TRBJ2-2, with 8 bases matching TRBD1. V trimming: 2 bases; J trimming: 7 bases; junction bases outside the gene matches: 9. The CDR3 is 16 amino acids. Germline V CDR1 and CDR2: SGHTA, FQGNSA. The whole variable domain, filled in from reference TRBV7-2 and TRBJ2-2, reads GAGVSQSPSNKVTEKGKDVELRCDPISGHTALYWYRQSLGQGLEFLIYFQGNSAPDKSGLPSDRFSAERTGGSVSTLTIQRTQQEDSAVYLCASSLQGQASGGELFFGEGSRLTVL.

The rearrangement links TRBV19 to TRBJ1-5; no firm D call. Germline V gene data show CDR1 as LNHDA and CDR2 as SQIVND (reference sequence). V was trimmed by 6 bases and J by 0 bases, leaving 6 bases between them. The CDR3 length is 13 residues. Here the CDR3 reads CASRGSSNQPQHF. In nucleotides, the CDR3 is TGTGCCAGTAGGGGGAGTAGCAATCAGCCCCAGCATTTT.

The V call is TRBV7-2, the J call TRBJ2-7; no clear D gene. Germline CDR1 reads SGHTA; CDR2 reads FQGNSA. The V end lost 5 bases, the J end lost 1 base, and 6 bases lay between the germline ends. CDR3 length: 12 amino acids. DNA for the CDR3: TGTGCCAGCAGCCGTAATTCCTACGAGCAGTACTTC. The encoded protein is CASSRNSYEQYF.